This is a list of T cell receptor beta chains from one sample in a study of human T cells and chemical hapten exposure. TCRdb re-derived calls from the RACE reads in MiXCR, one entry per CDR3 protein. The table lists roughly 180,000 distinct CDR3 sequences, 20% to 25% of them singletons. The sample here was whole blood, taken in connection with sensitization to the hapten diphenylcyclopropenone (DPC). Source of these receptors: a woman in her forties or fifties with alopecia areata. Some clones in this sample may be carry-over from other donors' samples. Each CDR3 is given with its conserved first and last residue. The D gene is left open where the match is weak. Clone size is not always given. Where it is, it says once, few, many or a class for expanded clones.

V: TRBV12-3/TRBV12-4
size: few
D: -
J: TRBJ1-2
CDR3: CASRPGDIRSYGYTF
DNA: TGTGCCAGCAGGCCGGGGGATATCAGGAGCTATGGCTACACCTTC

V: TRBV18
size: -
D: -
J: TRBJ1-1
CDR3: CASSPIEQGTTEAFF
DNA: TGTGCCAGCTCACCGATTGAACAGGGCACCACTGAAGCTTTCTTT

V: TRBV25-1
size: -
D: TRBD1
J: TRBJ2-5
CDR3: CASRPQLGRGRGETQYF
DNA: TGTGCCAGCAGACCGCAACTCGGCAGGGGGCGAGGGGAGACCCAGTACTTC

V: TRBV2
size: -
D: TRBD1
J: TRBJ2-7
CDR3: CASSGQGTIGQYF
DNA: TGTGCCAGCTCCGGACAGGGTACAATTGGGCAGTACTTC

V: TRBV12-3/TRBV12-4
size: few
D: -
J: TRBJ1-2
CDR3: CASSRRTDYGYTF
DNA: TGTGCCAGCAGTCGTCGGACTGACTATGGCTACACCTTC

V: TRBV5-1
size: -
D: -
J: TRBJ2-2
CDR3: CASSLTLASTGELFF
DNA: TGCGCCAGCAGCTTAACCTTAGCGAGCACCGGGGAGCTGTTTTTT

V: TRBV7-9
size: few
D: -
J: TRBJ2-1
CDR3: CASSLDVLRDEQFF
DNA: TGTGCCAGCAGCTTAGACGTCCTCCGGGATGAGCAGTTCTTC

V: TRBV25-1
size: few
D: -
J: TRBJ2-7
CDR3: CASRASASSYEQYF
DNA: TGTGCCAGCAGGGCTAGCGCAAGCTCCTACGAGCAGTACTTC

V: TRBV29-1
size: -
D: -
J: TRBJ1-1
CDR3: CSVSTDWNTEAFF
DNA: TGCAGCGTCTCGACAGACTGGAACACTGAAGCTTTCTTT

V: TRBV5-1
size: -
D: -
J: TRBJ2-3
CDR3: CASSLLGNTQYF
DNA: TGCGCCAGCAGCTTGTTGGGAAATACGCAGTATTTT

V: TRBV11-2
size: few
D: -
J: TRBJ2-7
CDR3: CASSLTYEQYF
DNA: TGTGCCAGCAGCCTCACCTACGAGCAGTACTTC

V: TRBV5-1
size: few
D: TRBD1
J: TRBJ1-2
CDR3: CASSLRTGDNYGYTF
DNA: TGCGCCAGCAGCCTAAGGACAGGGGACAACTATGGCTACACCTTC

V: TRBV7-9
size: -
D: -
J: TRBJ2-1
CDR3: CASSSMGDNEQFF
DNA: TGTGCCAGCAGTTCAATGGGGGACAATGAGCAGTTCTTC

V: TRBV2
size: -
D: -
J: TRBJ2-5
CDR3: CASIGYPETQYF
DNA: TGTGCCAGCATTGGCTATCCGGAGACCCAGTACTTC

V: TRBV10-1
size: few
D: -
J: TRBJ2-1
CDR3: CASSESRATTYNEQFF
DNA: TGCGCCAGCAGTGAGTCTCGGGCGACTACCTACAATGAGCAGTTCTTC

V: TRBV10-3
size: few
D: TRBD2
J: TRBJ2-7
CDR3: CASSSGSPHEQYF
DNA: TGTGCCAGTTCTAGCGGGAGTCCCCACGAGCAGTACTTC

V: TRBV9
size: -
D: -
J: TRBJ2-1
CDR3: CASSAAGGNEQFF
DNA: TGTGCCAGCAGCGCGGCCGGGGGCAATGAGCAGTTCTTC

V: TRBV6-1
size: many
D: TRBD2
J: TRBJ2-1
CDR3: CASSVGSGSLDEQFF
DNA: TGTGCCAGCAGTGTTGGTAGCGGGAGTCTTGATGAGCAGTTCTTC

V: TRBV6-1
size: -
D: -
J: TRBJ2-2
CDR3: CASSEAGADYLTGELFF
DNA: TGTGCCAGCAGTGAAGCGGGAGCCGACTACCTCACCGGGGAGCTGTTTTTT

V: TRBV10-1
size: few
D: -
J: TRBJ2-2
CDR3: CASSDPAGELFF
DNA: TGCGCCAGCAGTGACCCTGCCGGGGAGCTGTTTTTT

V: TRBV29-1
size: -
D: -
J: TRBJ2-7
CDR3: CSVEDQEGYEQYF
DNA: TGCAGCGTTGAAGATCAGGAGGGGTACGAGCAGTACTTC

V: TRBV2
size: -
D: -
J: TRBJ2-1
CDR3: CASRPLAYEQFF
DNA: TGTGCCAGCAGGCCCCTAGCGTATGAGCAGTTCTTC

V: TRBV20-1
size: many
D: -
J: TRBJ2-7
CDR3: CSAFPGQVLGTSPYEQYF
DNA: TGCAGTGCTTTCCCGGGACAGGTCTTAGGGACTAGCCCCTACGAGCAGTACTTC

V: TRBV7-6
size: -
D: TRBD2
J: TRBJ2-1
CDR3: CASSPRTGGEQFF
DNA: TGTGCCAGCAGCCCTCGGACGGGGGGTGAGCAGTTCTTC

V: TRBV6-5
size: -
D: TRBD1
J: TRBJ2-3
CDR3: CASWDRSHTDTQYF
DNA: TGTGCCAGCTGGGACAGATCCCACACAGATACGCAGTATTTT

V: TRBV2
size: few
D: -
J: TRBJ2-5
CDR3: CASSVDRIQETQYF
DNA: TGTGCCAGCAGTGTAGATAGGATCCAAGAGACCCAGTACTTC

V: TRBV7-3
size: -
D: TRBD1
J: TRBJ2-1
CDR3: CASSLGPGQGLDNEQFF
DNA: TGTGCCAGCAGCTTGGGGCCGGGACAGGGTCTGGACAATGAGCAGTTCTTC

V: TRBV2
size: few
D: -
J: TRBJ1-5
CDR3: CASSLRQASGGRPQHF
DNA: TGTGCCAGCAGTCTTAGACAGGCGTCGGGGGGGAGGCCCCAGCATTTT

V: TRBV11-2
size: few
D: -
J: TRBJ2-1
CDR3: CASSLGGRAWVDEQFF
DNA: TGTGCCAGCAGCTTAGGGGGCAGGGCATGGGTGGATGAGCAGTTCTTC

V: TRBV10-3
size: -
D: TRBD1
J: TRBJ1-2
CDR3: CAIRGQGPYGYTF
DNA: TGTGCCATCAGGGGACAGGGCCCCTATGGCTACACCTTC

V: TRBV5-1
size: -
D: -
J: TRBJ2-3
CDR3: CASSFRLGRTDTQYF
DNA: TGCGCCAGCAGCTTCCGACTAGGTCGCACAGATACGCAGTATTTT

V: TRBV30
size: few
D: -
J: TRBJ1-5
CDR3: CAWSHPGNRQPQHF
DNA: TGTGCCTGGAGTCACCCAGGGAATCGTCAGCCCCAGCATTTT

V: TRBV7-2
size: few
D: -
J: TRBJ2-7
CDR3: CASSPPGRSYEQYF
DNA: TGTGCCAGCAGCCCTCCGGGACGGAGCTACGAGCAGTACTTC

V: TRBV29-1
size: many
D: -
J: TRBJ2-3
CDR3: CSVAGHQRGDTQYF
DNA: TGCAGCGTGGCGGGACACCAGAGAGGAGATACGCAGTATTTT